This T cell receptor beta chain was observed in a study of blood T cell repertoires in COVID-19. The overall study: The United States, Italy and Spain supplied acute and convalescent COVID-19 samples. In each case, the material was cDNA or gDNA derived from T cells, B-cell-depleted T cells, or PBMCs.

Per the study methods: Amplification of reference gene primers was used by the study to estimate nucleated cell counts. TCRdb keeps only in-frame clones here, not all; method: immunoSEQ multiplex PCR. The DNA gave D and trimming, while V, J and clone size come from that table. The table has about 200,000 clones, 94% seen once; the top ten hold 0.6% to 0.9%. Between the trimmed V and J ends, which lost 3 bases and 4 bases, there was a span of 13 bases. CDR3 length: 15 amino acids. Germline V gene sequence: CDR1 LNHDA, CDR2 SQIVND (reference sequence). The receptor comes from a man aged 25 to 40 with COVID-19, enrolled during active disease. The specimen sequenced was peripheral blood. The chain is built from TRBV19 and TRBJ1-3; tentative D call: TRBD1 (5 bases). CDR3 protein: CASSIPGVGGNTIYF. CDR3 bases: TGTGCCAGTAGTATCCCGGGGGTTGGAGGAAACACCATATATTTT.